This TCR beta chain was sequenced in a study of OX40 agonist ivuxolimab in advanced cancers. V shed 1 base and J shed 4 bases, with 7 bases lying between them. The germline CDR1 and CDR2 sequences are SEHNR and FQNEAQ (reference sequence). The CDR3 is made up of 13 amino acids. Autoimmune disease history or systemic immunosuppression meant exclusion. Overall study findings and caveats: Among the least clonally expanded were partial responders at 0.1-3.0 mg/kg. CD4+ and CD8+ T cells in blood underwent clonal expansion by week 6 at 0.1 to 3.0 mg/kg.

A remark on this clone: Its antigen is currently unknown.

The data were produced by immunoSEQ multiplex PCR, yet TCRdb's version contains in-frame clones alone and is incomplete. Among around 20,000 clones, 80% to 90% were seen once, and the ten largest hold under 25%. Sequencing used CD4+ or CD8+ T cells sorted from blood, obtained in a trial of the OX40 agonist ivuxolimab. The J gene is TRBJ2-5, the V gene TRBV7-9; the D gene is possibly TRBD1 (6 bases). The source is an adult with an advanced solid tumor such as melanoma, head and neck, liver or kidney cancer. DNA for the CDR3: TGTGCCAGCAGCTTAGAAGGGGGAGAGACCCAGTACTTC. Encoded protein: CASSLEGGETQYF.